The 23 T cell receptor beta chains in this list originate from one sample, sequenced in a study of CD8+ T cells in alopecia areata. Isolated RNA was reverse transcribed into cDNA used as the sequencing template. Clones were read by immunoSEQ multiplex PCR, and TCRdb kept only the in-frame ones, dropping some. The table lists about 150,000 clones, 45% to 60% of them singletons. This specimen consisted of CD8+ T cells sorted from blood, obtained at week 0. These receptors were obtained from a human donor with alopecia areata.

The rearrangement joins TRBV2 to TRBJ1-5, with 8 bases matching TRBD1. The CDR3 covers 13 residues. Germline assignment: CDR1 SNHLY and CDR2 FYNNEI. V was pared by 8 bases and J by 4 bases, with 4 bases of the junction left unmatched. In nucleotides, the CDR3 is TGTGCCAGCGGACAGGGATCGAATCAGCCCCAGCATTTT. It yields the protein CASGQGSNQPQHF.

V gene TRBV11-2 combines with J gene TRBJ2-7; the match to TRBD1 covers 9 bases. From germline, CDR1 is SGHAT and CDR2 FQNNGV. Trimming cost V 6 bases and J 4 bases; bases outside gene matches: 4. This CDR3 region has 13 residues. The CDR3 is CASSTGGRYEQYF. The CDR3 DNA reads as TGTGCCAGCAGTACAGGGGGCCGGTACGAGCAGTACTTC. The whole variable domain, filled in from reference TRBV11-2 and TRBJ2-7, reads EAGVAQSPRYKIIEKRQSVAFWCNPISGHATLYWYQQILGQGPKLLIQFQNNGVVDDSQLPKDRFSAERLKGVDSTLKIQPAKLEDSAVYLCASSTGGRYEQYFGPGTRLTVT.

CDR3 sequence (DNA): TGTGCCTGGAGGCAGGGGTCTCAGCCCCAGCATTTT. It yields the protein CAWRQGSQPQHF. V and J are TRBV30 and TRBJ1-5, with D possibly TRBD1 on 6 matching bases. The V end was cut by 3 bases, the J end by 6 bases, with 9 bases between. This CDR3 spans 12 amino acids. Germline-derived CDR1 and CDR2 are GTSNPN and SVGIG (reference sequence).

V is TRBV7-2 and J is TRBJ2-1; D is ambiguous. Germline V CDR1 and CDR2: SGHTA, FQGNSA. The ends were cut back, 4 bases at V and 10 bases at J, with 8 bases in the middle. The CDR3 covers 11 residues. The DNA for the CDR3 is TGTGCCAGCAGCTCCACGGTAGAGCAGTTCTTC. Translated: CASSSTVEQFF.

This clone appeared a few times. The chain uses TRBV29-1 and TRBJ2-7; 8 bases line up with TRBD1. The CDR3 contains 14 residues. J was trimmed by 3 bases and V by 6 bases; bases with no gene match: 10. Per the germline V gene, CDR1 is SQVTM and CDR2 is ANQGSEA. The CDR3 loop reads CSVDTPGQDYEQYF. The CDR3 nucleotides read TGCAGCGTCGATACGCCGGGACAGGACTACGAGCAGTACTTC.

The chain is built from TRBV30 and TRBJ2-1; 7 bases align to TRBD2. V trimming: 7 bases; J trimming: 0 bases; junction bases outside the gene matches: 9. CDR3 length: 15 amino acids. Germline loops: CDR1 GTSNPN, CDR2 SVGIG (reference sequence). CDR3 in DNA: TGTGCCTATACGAGGGGCGGGGGCTCCTACAATGAGCAGTTCTTC. This translates into CAYTRGGGSYNEQFF.

The chain carries TRBV27 and TRBJ1-2, with D maybe TRBD1 (6 bases). V was pared by 4 bases and J by 7 bases, with 16 bases between. The V gene's germline CDR1 is MNHEY and CDR2 SMNVEV (reference sequence). This CDR3 contains 14 residues. CDR3 sequence: CASSSKNRVGGYTF. The CDR3 bases are TGTGCCAGCAGTTCGAAGAACAGGGTGGGTGGCTACACCTTC.

This chain connects TRBV6-5 to TRBJ2-7; D gene unclear. Trimming took 0 bases from V and 5 from J, leaving 17 bases between them. Germline V lookup: CDR1 MNHEY, CDR2 SVGAGI. The CDR3 has 16 amino acids. In DNA form, the CDR3 reads TGTGCCAGCAGTTACTCGAAGCAGGCCCTAGAGCACGAGCAGTACTTC. Amino acids: CASSYSKQALEHEQYF.

This sequence joins TRBV7-8 and TRBJ2-4; the D gene is possibly TRBD2 (6 bases). V was trimmed by 0 bases and J by 3 bases, leaving 12 bases between them. The CDR3 covers 16 residues. Germline V gene lookup returns CDR1 SGHVS and CDR2 FQNEAQ. This chain's CDR3 is CASSLAEGIGKNIQYF. In DNA form, the CDR3 reads TGTGCCAGCAGCTTAGCGGAGGGGATCGGCAAAAACATTCAGTACTTC.

This clone turned up a few times. The chain couples TRBV13 to TRBJ2-1, with 9 bases fitting TRBD2. The germline gives CDR1 PRHDT, CDR2 FYEKMQ (reference sequence). The CDR3 loop spans 16 amino acids. The V gene end was trimmed by 2 bases and the J gene end by 5 bases; junction bases not matched to a gene: 7. In nucleotides, the CDR3 is TGTGCCAGCAGCTTATTTTTAGCGGGGGTTAACAATGAGCAGTTCTTC. It encodes CASSLFLAGVNNEQFF.

This clone came up a few times. The gene calls are TRBV7-2 and TRBJ2-7, with D tentatively TRBD2 (6 bases). This CDR3 spans 15 amino acids. V shed 7 bases and J shed 0 bases, with 16 bases lying between them. Per the germline V gene, CDR1 is SGHTA and CDR2 is FQGNSA. This CDR3 reads CASTNVGGGSYEQYF. CDR3 sequence (DNA): TGTGCCAGCACCAACGTGGGGGGAGGCTCCTACGAGCAGTACTTC. The whole variable domain, remainder taken from reference TRBV7-2 and TRBJ2-7, is GAGVSQSPSNKVTEKGKDVELRCDPISGHTALYWYRQSLGQGLEFLIYFQGNSAPDKSGLPSDRFSAERTGGSVSTLTIQRTQQEDSAVYLCASTNVGGGSYEQYFGPGTRLTVT.

CDR3 amino acids: CAWSTGTGPEEQYF. In DNA form, the CDR3 reads TGTGCCTGGAGTACCGGGACAGGGCCTGAGGAGCAGTACTTC. The chain is built from TRBV30 and TRBJ2-7, with TRBD1 identical over 9 bases. Germline V gives CDR1 GTSNPN, CDR2 SVGIG (reference sequence). The length of the CDR3 is 14 residues. J was trimmed by 7 bases and V by 2 bases; bases with no gene match: 9.

This clone was counted a few times. V is TRBV30 and J is TRBJ2-1; unclear D gene. Germline CDR1 and CDR2: GTSNPN and SVGIG (reference sequence). V dropped 2 bases and J dropped 5 bases, with 7 bases sitting between them. The CDR3 loop spans 12 amino acids. CDR3 DNA: TGTGCCTGGAGTTCTACCGACAATGAGCAGTTCTTC. Amino acids: CAWSSTDNEQFF.

This chain uses TRBV4-1 with TRBJ2-7; unclear D gene. The CDR3 length is 15 residues. From germline, CDR1 is MGHRA and CDR2 YSYEKL. The ends were cut back, 1 base at V and 2 bases at J, with 12 bases in the middle. CDR3 in amino acids: CASSQADRATYEQYF. CDR3 bases: TGCGCCAGCAGCCAAGCCGACCGGGCGACCTACGAGCAGTACTTC.

With respect to this clone: The junction does not match germline at one end; this may be a read error. V is TRBV5-6 and J is TRBJ1-4; D is uncertain. Germline V gene lookup returns CDR1 SGHDT and CDR2 YYEEEE. The CDR3 has 11 residues. The CDR3 loop reads CASSLVGSLSF. For the CDR3, the DNA is TGTGCCAGCAGCTTGGTCGGCAGTCTTTCGTTT. The whole variable domain, remainder taken from reference TRBV5-6 and TRBJ1-4, is DAGVTQSPTHLIKTRGQQVTLRCSPKSGHDTVSWYQQALGQGPQFIFQYYEEEERQRGNFPDRFSGHQFPNYSSELNVNALLLGDSALYLCASSLVGSLSFGSGTQLSVL.

This clone was detected only a few times. The CDR3 nucleotides read TGTGCCAGCAGCTTAGAGACTAGCGGGGGCCGGAGATTTATAGAGCTGTTTTTT. Protein: CASSLETSGGRRFIELFF. The chain combines TRBV11-3 with TRBJ2-2; 12 positions match TRBD2. Per germline, CDR1 SGHNT and CDR2 YENEEA. The CDR3 totals 18 residues. The J segment lost 11 bases and the V segment lost 0 bases, leaving 13 bases of the junction unmatched. Full variable domain (missing parts from reference TRBV11-3 and TRBJ2-2): EAGVVQSPRYKIIEKKQPVAFWCNPISGHNTLYWYLQNLGQGPELLIRYENEEAVDDSQLPKDRFSAERLKGVDSTLKIQPAELGDSAVYLCASSLETSGGRRFIELFFGEGSRLTVL.

The chain is built from TRBV4-3 and TRBJ1-1; no clear D. The CDR3 is 16 residues long. V gave up 0 bases and J gave up 3 bases, with 14 bases separating them. CDR1 is LGHNA and CDR2 is YSLEER in the germline V gene. The CDR3 here is CASSQDAPRRDTEAFF. The CDR3 DNA is TGCGCCAGCAGCCAAGATGCCCCGCGACGGGACACTGAAGCTTTCTTT.

This clone was observed a few times. The rearrangement joins TRBV7-8 to TRBJ2-1; tentatively, D is TRBD1 or TRBD2 (5 bases each). The CDR3 is 14 residues long. Trimming removed 10 bases from V and 7 bases from J, with 20 bases in between. Germline-derived CDR1 and CDR2 are SGHVS and FQNEAQ. DNA for the CDR3: TGTGCCACATATAGGGACGGTGGGCCAAATGAGCAGTTCTTC. Translating gives CATYRDGGPNEQFF.

The chain combines TRBV9 with TRBJ2-3; D assignment may be TRBD1 or TRBD2 (6 bases each). Trimming cost V 2 bases and J 2 bases, with 12 bases left between them. CDR3 size: 15 residues. Germline loops: CDR1 SGDLS, CDR2 YYNGEE. Written as DNA, the CDR3 is TGTGCCAGCAGCGTTGGAGGGGGGACCACAGATACGCAGTATTTT. Residues: CASSVGGGTTDTQYF.

The chain combines TRBV2 with TRBJ2-5; 9 positions agree with TRBD2. The CDR3 is 15 residues long. Per the germline V gene, CDR1 is SNHLY and CDR2 is FYNNEI. V dropped 3 bases and J dropped 2; count of bases not matched to a gene: 4. CDR3 DNA sequence: TGTGCCAGCAGTGAGGCTAGCGGGGCTCAAGAGACCCAGTACTTC. Its protein product is CASSEASGAQETQYF.

The CDR3 DNA is TGCAGCGTTGTGACTAGCGGGGGGACTAGCACAGATACGCAGTATTTT. Encoded protein: CSVVTSGGTSTDTQYF. The genes are TRBV29-1 and TRBJ2-3; 13 nucleotides match TRBD2. Germline trimming cut 4 bases from V and 0 bases from J; bases unmatched to any gene: 4. Germline values: CDR1 SQVTM, CDR2 ANQGSEA. This CDR3 contains 16 residues.

This chain joins TRBV29-1 and TRBJ1-2; D not resolved. The germline V gene encodes CDR1 SQVTM and CDR2 ANQGSEA. This CDR3 comprises 13 residues. Trimming took 5 bases from V and 2 from J, leaving 12 bases between them. CDR3 DNA: TGCAGCGTTCAACTTCCCGAGAACTATGGCTACACCTTC. This codes for CSVQLPENYGYTF.

There are a few counts of this clone. The J gene is TRBJ2-7, the V gene TRBV13, with 7 bases lining up with TRBD2. Losses at the gene ends were 6 bases for V and 4 bases for J; bases not matched to a gene: 12. This CDR3 has 15 residues. Germline V lookup: CDR1 PRHDT, CDR2 FYEKMQ (reference sequence). The CDR3 sequence is CASRGLGSGEYEQYF. The CDR3, as DNA: TGTGCCAGCAGGGGCCTGGGGAGCGGGGAATACGAGCAGTACTTC.